This T cell receptor beta chain was obtained from a study of blood T cell repertoires in COVID-19. The germline V gene has CDR1 SEHNR and CDR2 FQNEAQ (reference sequence). Trimming at V came to 5 bases and at J to 2 bases, leaving 3 bases not matched to a gene. The CDR3 spans 14 residues. Sequencing was performed with immunoSEQ multiplex PCR; in TCRdb, only in-frame clones are kept and a portion is missing. The sample holds around 130,000 clones, approximately 81% seen once. This clone was picked up one time. The genes are TRBV7-9 and TRBJ1-3; 7 nucleotides match TRBD1. Sequencing was carried out using peripheral blood. This clonotype originated in a man between 60 and 70 years old with acute or convalescent COVID-19. The CDR3, as DNA: TGTGCCAGCAGCCCCGGGACAGCTGGAAACACCATATATTTT. Amino acid sequence: CASSPGTAGNTIYF.